A single sample is the source of the 22 T cell receptor beta chains below, sequenced in a study of a mutant IDH1 vaccine in newly diagnosed glioma (dated by TCRdb to the early 2020s). Library creation used the immunoSEQ multiplex PCR assay. TCRdb retrieved this table from immuneACCESS and kept in-frame rearrangements only. Not all clones are present; in checked studies, unresolved V genes account for under half, and no reason is known for the remainder. In all, the sample holds roughly 69,000 clones, and about 88% of those were seen once. 1.5% to 2.5% of the sample goes to the ten largest clones. What these receptors recognize is not known. This sample's time point label indicates: week 35, safety follow-up. Each vaccine dose was 300 ug of a 20-mer mutant IDH1 peptide in Montanide, given subcutaneously with topical imiquimod. The sample in question was PBMCs, obtained from a glioma patient whose treatment included an IDH1 peptide vaccine. All receptors derive from a man aged 30 to 39 with glioma.

This chain connects TRBV19 to TRBJ2-6, with 7 positions matching TRBD2. This CDR3 has 16 residues. The V and J ends lost 0 bases and 4 bases, in that order; junction bases with no gene match: 3. Germline lookup yields CDR1 LNHDA and CDR2 SQIVND (reference sequence). Here the CDR3 reads CASSIEGGLGANVLTF. CDR3 DNA: TGTGCCAGTAGTATAGAGGGAGGGCTCGGGGCCAACGTCCTGACTTTC.

The chain employs TRBV29-1 and TRBJ2-7; a weak D match, TRBD2 (6 bases). The V end lost 0 bases, the J end lost 0 bases, and 12 bases lay between the germline ends. The CDR3 contains 15 residues. The germline gives CDR1 SQVTM, CDR2 ANQGSEA. CDR3 in amino acids: CSVEESGRSSYEQYF. As DNA, the CDR3 is TGCAGCGTTGAAGAGTCAGGGAGGAGCTCCTACGAGCAGTACTTC.

CDR3 DNA: TGTGCCAGCAGTTTATATGACACCACAGATACGCAGTATTTT. Its protein product is CASSLYDTTDTQYF. The chain employs TRBV28 and TRBJ2-3; D unclear. The germline V gene has CDR1 MDHEN and CDR2 SYDVKM. The CDR3 totals 14 residues. V was clipped by 1 base and J by 2 bases, with 7 bases between them.

The chain uses TRBV6-6 and TRBJ1-1; 7 positions agree with TRBD1. The germline CDR1 and CDR2 sequences are MNHNY and SVGAGI (reference sequence). The CDR3 spans 12 residues. V dropped 4 bases and J dropped 10; count of bases not matched to a gene: 6. The CDR3 sequence is CASSLQGPGAFF. CDR3 sequence (DNA): TGTGCCAGCAGTTTACAGGGGCCGGGAGCTTTCTTT.

This clone was seen once. The V and J genes are TRBV21-1 and TRBJ2-3. TRBV21-1 is recorded as a pseudogene. The CDR3 totals 14 residues. This CDR3 is CATHPARRTDTQYF. CDR3 DNA sequence: TGTGCCACCCATCCGGCGCGACGCACAGATACGCAGTATTTT.

This chain connects TRBV11-3 to TRBJ2-1; 14 nucleotides align to TRBD2. The CDR3 spans 16 residues. In germline, CDR1 is SGHNT, CDR2 YENEEA. Losses at the gene ends were 5 bases for V and 9 bases for J; bases not matched to a gene: 9. CDR3 amino acids: CASSTPGLAGGFEQFF. The CDR3 DNA follows: TGTGCCAGCAGCACCCCAGGACTAGCGGGAGGATTTGAGCAGTTCTTC.

The genes are TRBV7-6 and TRBJ2-3; weak D call: TRBD1 (6 bases). Germline CDR1 is SGHVS and CDR2 is FNYEAQ. The CDR3 sequence is 13 residues long. V lost 5 bases and J lost 5, with 11 bases in between. The CDR3 spells CASSTRGEDTQYF. DNA for the CDR3: TGTGCCAGCAGCACCAGGGGAGAAGATACGCAGTATTTT.

The V and J genes are TRBV10-3 and TRBJ2-1; D may be TRBD2 (7 bases). The CDR3 contains 15 residues. Germline loops: CDR1 ENHRY, CDR2 SYGVKD. The V end lost 2 bases, the J end lost 8 bases, and 16 bases lay between the germline ends. Here the CDR3 reads CAISEKGLRGDEQFF. CDR3 sequence (DNA): TGTGCCATCAGTGAGAAGGGACTAAGGGGGGATGAGCAGTTCTTC.

The rearrangement joins TRBV5-1 to TRBJ2-3; 9 bases fit TRBD1. CDR3 length equals 13 residues. The V gene end was trimmed by 4 bases and the J gene end by 6 bases; junction bases not matched to a gene: 3. From germline, CDR1 is SGHRS and CDR2 YFSETQ. The CDR3 loop reads CASSPDRGDTQYF. CDR3 in DNA: TGCGCCAGCAGCCCCGACAGGGGGGATACGCAGTATTTT. The entire variable domain, with the rest obtained from reference TRBV5-1 and TRBJ2-3, is as follows: KAGVTQTPRYLIKTRGQQVTLSCSPISGHRSVSWYQQTPGQGLQFLFEYFSETQRNKGNFPGRFSGRQFSNSRSEMNVSTLELGDSALYLCASSPDRGDTQYFGPGTRLTVL.

The V call is TRBV7-9, the J call TRBJ2-5; 9 nucleotides align to TRBD1. The ends lost 1 base at V and 5 bases at J; junction bases unmatched: 5. This CDR3 spans 15 amino acids. Per germline, CDR1 SEHNR and CDR2 FQNEAQ (reference sequence). For the CDR3, the DNA is TGTGCCAGCAGCTTAGGGGACAGGGAAATCGAGACCCAGTACTTC. It encodes CASSLGDREIETQYF.

The genes are TRBV7-9 and TRBJ2-1, with a possible D match to TRBD1 (8 bases). This CDR3 has 17 amino acids. Trimming took off 3 bases at V and 6 bases at J, with 21 bases between the two ends. In germline, CDR1 is SEHNR, CDR2 FQNEAQ (reference sequence). CDR3 bases: TGTGCCAGCAGCTTGTTTTCTCGGACAGGGAGGGGCAATGAGCAGTTCTTC. Translating gives CASSLFSRTGRGNEQFF.

This clone was counted a few times. The genes are TRBV27 and TRBJ1-1; D gene uncertain. The germline V gene has CDR1 MNHEY and CDR2 SMNVEV (reference sequence). The CDR3 loop spans 13 amino acids. V was shortened by 2 bases and J by 4 bases, with 8 bases between the two germline ends. CDR3 in DNA: TGTGCCAGCAGTTTAGGGGTTGGCACTGAAGCTTTCTTT. Amino acids: CASSLGVGTEAFF.

This clone was found a few times. This chain connects TRBV19 to TRBJ1-1; 10 nucleotides agree with TRBD1. The germline CDR1 and CDR2 sequences are LNHDA and SQIVND (reference sequence). With V trimmed by 5 bases and J by 10 bases, 7 bases remained unmatched. The length of the CDR3 is 13 residues. The CDR3 nucleotides are TGTGCCAGTAGTCTTCGGGACAGGGGACTAGCTTTCTTT. Translating it yields CASSLRDRGLAFF.

The rearrangement joins TRBV15 to TRBJ1-1; possibly TRBD1 for D (5 bases). The CDR3 consists of 19 residues. V lost 0 bases, J lost 3 bases, and 23 bases lay in between. Germline V gene data show CDR1 as LNHNV and CDR2 as YYDKDF (reference sequence). CDR3 region: CATSRDRWQGDTWDTEAFF. CDR3 DNA sequence: TGTGCCACCAGCAGAGATCGATGGCAGGGAGATACCTGGGACACTGAAGCTTTCTTT. Supplemented by reference TRBV15 and TRBJ1-1, the full variable domain reads DAMVIQNPRYQVTQFGKPVTLSCSQTLNHNVMYWYQQKSSQAPKLLFHYYDKDFNNEADTPDNFQSRRPNTSFCFLDIRSPGLGDTAMYLCATSRDRWQGDTWDTEAFFGQGTRLTVV.

This clone was observed a few times. The chain couples TRBV5-6 to TRBJ1-1, with D uncertain. The germline CDR1 and CDR2 sequences are SGHDT and YYEEEE. V lost 0 bases to trimming and J lost 3 bases, with 3 bases between them. The CDR3 extends over 12 amino acids. The CDR3 region has the DNA TGTGCCAGCAGCTTGGGGTACACTGAAGCTTTCTTT. Translated: CASSLGYTEAFF.

This clone turned up a few times. This chain joins TRBV30 and TRBJ1-1; D is undetermined. Germline V gene data show CDR1 as GTSNPN and CDR2 as SVGIG (reference sequence). Trimming cost V 5 bases and J 8 bases, with 12 bases left between them. The CDR3 spans 11 residues. DNA of the CDR3: TGTGCCTGGGGAAGGTCGGGCGAAGCTTTCTTT. Translating gives CAWGRSGEAFF.

The CDR3: CASSPGTSNTEAFF. CDR3 DNA: TGTGCCAGCAGCCCCGGGACATCGAACACTGAAGCTTTCTTT. The chain is built from TRBV13 and TRBJ1-1, with a possible D match to TRBD1 (6 bases). CDR1 PRHDT and CDR2 FYEKMQ come from the germline V gene (reference sequence). Trimming removed 5 bases from V and 1 base from J, with 11 bases in between. This CDR3 comprises 14 residues. Together with reference TRBV13 and TRBJ1-1, the CDR3 gives the full variable domain: AAGVIQSPRHLIKEKRETATLKCYPIPRHDTVYWYQQGPGQDPQFLISFYEKMQSDKGSIPDRFSAQQFSDYHSELNMSSLELGDSALYFCASSPGTSNTEAFFGQGTRLTVV.

This clone was seen more than once but under ten times. V usage is TRBV7-9 and J usage is TRBJ1-6; D not certain. CDR3 length equals 14 residues. V was cut by 2 bases and J by 9 bases, with 11 bases left in between. CDR1 SEHNR and CDR2 FQNEAQ come from the germline V gene (reference sequence). The CDR3 DNA reads as TGTGCCAGCAGCTTAACGGGTGATGTTTCACCCCTCCACTTT. Protein product: CASSLTGDVSPLHF.

The chain joins TRBV4-1 to TRBJ1-6; no clear D gene. Trimming shortened V by 1 base and J by 4 bases, and 5 bases separated the two germline ends. The germline CDR1 and CDR2 sequences are MGHRA and YSYEKL. The CDR3 consists of 14 residues. CDR3 residues: CASSQGLYNSPLHF. Here the CDR3 DNA reads TGCGCCAGCAGCCAAGGCTTGTATAATTCACCCCTCCACTTT.

The CDR3 loop is CSQGHTDTQYF. DNA of the CDR3: TGCAGTCAGGGCCACACAGATACGCAGTATTTT. V usage is TRBV20-1 and J usage is TRBJ2-3; tentative D call: TRBD1 (5 bases). Trimming left V 8 bases short and J 2 bases short, with 8 bases between. The CDR3 totals 11 residues. Per germline, CDR1 DFQATT and CDR2 SNEGSKA (reference sequence).

The table lists this clone with a few counts. The chain links TRBV30 to TRBJ1-1; no reliable D call. Germline V lookup: CDR1 GTSNPN, CDR2 SVGIG (reference sequence). V was clipped by 5 bases and J by 0 bases, with 10 bases between them. The length of the CDR3 is 13 residues. As DNA, the CDR3 is TGTGCCTGGGGACCACCGATGAACACTGAAGCTTTCTTT. Its translation is CAWGPPMNTEAFF.

This clone has a single count. J is TRBJ2-5 and V is TRBV7-2; D gene ambiguous. The CDR3 is 12 residues long. Trimming stripped 5 bases from V and 1 base from J, with 5 bases between. Germline CDR1 is SGHTA and CDR2 is FQGNSA. CDR3 DNA sequence: TGTGCCAGCAGCGGGCCCCAAGAGACCCAGTACTTC. Its translation: CASSGPQETQYF.